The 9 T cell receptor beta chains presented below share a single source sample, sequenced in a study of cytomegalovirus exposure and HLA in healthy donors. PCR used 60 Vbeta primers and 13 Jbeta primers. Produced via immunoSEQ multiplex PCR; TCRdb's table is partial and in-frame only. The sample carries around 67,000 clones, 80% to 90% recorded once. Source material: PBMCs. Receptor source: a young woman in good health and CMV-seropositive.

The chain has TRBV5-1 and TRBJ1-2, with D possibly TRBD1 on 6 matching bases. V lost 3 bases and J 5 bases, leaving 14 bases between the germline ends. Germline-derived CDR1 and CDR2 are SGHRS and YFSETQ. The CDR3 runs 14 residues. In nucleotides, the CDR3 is TGCGCCAGCAGCTCGGACAGAGCAGTTTATGGCTACACCTTC. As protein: CASSSDRAVYGYTF. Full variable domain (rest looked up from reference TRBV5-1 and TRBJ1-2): KAGVTQTPRYLIKTRGQQVTLSCSPISGHRSVSWYQQTPGQGLQFLFEYFSETQRNKGNFPGRFSGRQFSNSRSEMNVSTLELGDSALYLCASSSDRAVYGYTFGSGTRLTVV.

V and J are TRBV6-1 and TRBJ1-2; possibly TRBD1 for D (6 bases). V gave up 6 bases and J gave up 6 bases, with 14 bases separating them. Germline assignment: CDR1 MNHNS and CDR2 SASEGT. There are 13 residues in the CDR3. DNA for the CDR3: TGTGCCAGCAGGACCAGGGGATTGAATGGCTACACCTTC. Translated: CASRTRGLNGYTF.

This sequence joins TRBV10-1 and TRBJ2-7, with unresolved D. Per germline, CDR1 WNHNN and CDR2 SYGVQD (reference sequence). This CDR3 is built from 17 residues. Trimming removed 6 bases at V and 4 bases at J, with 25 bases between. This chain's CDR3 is CASSVDEELSNPYEQYF. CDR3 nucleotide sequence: TGCGCCAGCAGCGTCGATGAGGAACTAAGTAATCCTTACGAGCAGTACTTC.

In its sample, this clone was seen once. CDR3 in DNA: TGTGCCAGCAGCTTAGTACAGTCCTACGAGCAGTACTTC. It codes for CASSLVQSYEQYF. This rearrangement joins TRBV7-8 to TRBJ2-7; D remains ambiguous. V dropped 1 base and J dropped 1 base, with 5 bases sitting between them. Germline V CDR1 and CDR2: SGHVS, FQNEAQ. The CDR3 has 13 residues.

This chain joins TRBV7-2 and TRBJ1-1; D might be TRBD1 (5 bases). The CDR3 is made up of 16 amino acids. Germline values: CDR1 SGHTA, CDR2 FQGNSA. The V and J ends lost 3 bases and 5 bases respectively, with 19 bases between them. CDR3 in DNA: TGTGCCAGCAGCTTGGGAGGGGCCAGCACCGGGACTGAAGCTTTCTTT. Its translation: CASSLGGASTGTEAFF.

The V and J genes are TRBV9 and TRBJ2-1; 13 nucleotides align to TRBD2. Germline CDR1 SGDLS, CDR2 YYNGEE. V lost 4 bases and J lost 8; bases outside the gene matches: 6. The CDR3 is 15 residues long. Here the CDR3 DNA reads TGTGCCAGCAGCCCGGGACTAGCGGGATCATATGAGCAGTTCTTC. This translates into CASSPGLAGSYEQFF. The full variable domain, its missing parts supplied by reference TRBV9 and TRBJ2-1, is DSGVTQTPKHLITATGQRVTLRCSPRSGDLSVYWYQQSLDQGLQFLIQYYNGEERAKGNILERFSAQQFPDLHSELNLSSLELGDSALYFCASSPGLAGSYEQFFGPGTRLTVL.

CDR3 protein: CASSGTRSTEAFF. The DNA for the CDR3 is TGTGCCAGCAGCGGGACAAGGTCCACTGAAGCTTTCTTT. The chain couples TRBV6-5 to TRBJ1-1, with D maybe TRBD1 (6 bases). CDR3 length: 13 amino acids. Germline V gene data show CDR1 as MNHEY and CDR2 as SVGAGI. V was cut by 6 bases and J by 4 bases, with 12 bases left in between.

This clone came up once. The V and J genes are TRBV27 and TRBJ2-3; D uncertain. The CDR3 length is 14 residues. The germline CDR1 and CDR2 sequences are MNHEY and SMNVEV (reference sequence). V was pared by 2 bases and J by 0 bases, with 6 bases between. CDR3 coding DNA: TGTGCCAGCAGTTTAAGCGCTAGCACAGATACGCAGTATTTT. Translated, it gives CASSLSASTDTQYF.

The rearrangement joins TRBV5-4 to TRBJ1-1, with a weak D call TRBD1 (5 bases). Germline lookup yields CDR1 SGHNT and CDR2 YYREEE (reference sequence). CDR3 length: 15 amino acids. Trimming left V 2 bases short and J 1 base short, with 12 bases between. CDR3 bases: TGTGCCAGCAGCTTAACTGGGGCAGAGAACACTGAAGCTTTCTTT. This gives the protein CASSLTGAENTEAFF.